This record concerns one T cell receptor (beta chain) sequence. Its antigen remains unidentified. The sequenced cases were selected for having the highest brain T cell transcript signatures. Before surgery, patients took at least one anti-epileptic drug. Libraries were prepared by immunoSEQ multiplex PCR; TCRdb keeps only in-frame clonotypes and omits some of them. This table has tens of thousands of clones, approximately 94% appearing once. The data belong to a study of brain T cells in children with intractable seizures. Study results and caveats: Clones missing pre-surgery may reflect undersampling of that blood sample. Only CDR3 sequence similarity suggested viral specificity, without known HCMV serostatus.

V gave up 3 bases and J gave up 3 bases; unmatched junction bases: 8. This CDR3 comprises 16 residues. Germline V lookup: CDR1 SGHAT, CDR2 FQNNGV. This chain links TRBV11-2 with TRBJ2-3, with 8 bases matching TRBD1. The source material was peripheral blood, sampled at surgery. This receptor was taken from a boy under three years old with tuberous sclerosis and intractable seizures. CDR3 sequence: CASSFGLTGETDTQYF. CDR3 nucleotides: TGTGCCAGCAGCTTCGGTCTGACAGGGGAGACAGATACGCAGTATTTT.